What follows are 19 T cell receptor beta chains derived from one specimen sequenced in a study of T cell responses to AZD1222 COVID-19 vaccine. Only in-frame clones appear in the TCRdb table, and some are missing; sequencing was by immunoSEQ multiplex PCR. This table holds some 120,000 clones, just over 85% found once. The source was peripheral blood, collected on day 0 of AZD1222 vaccination. These receptors were collected from an adult in good health.

In its sample, this clone was seen once. V usage is TRBV7-2 and J usage is TRBJ1-2; possibly TRBD1 for D (5 bases). The CDR3 contains 14 residues. Deletions cut 2 bases from V and 5 bases from J, with 12 bases between. Looked up from germline, CDR1 is SGHTA and CDR2 is FQGNSA. CDR3: CASSLWAGTYGYTF. CDR3 nucleotide sequence: TGTGCCAGCAGCTTATGGGCAGGGACGTATGGCTACACCTTC.

V usage is TRBV3-1 (or the pseudogene TRBV3-2) and J usage is TRBJ2-2; the D gene could be TRBD1 or TRBD2 (5 bases each). V was trimmed by 4 bases and J by 2 bases, leaving 8 bases between them. The CDR3 spans 14 residues. Germline V gene data show CDR1 as LGHDT and CDR2 as YNNKEL (reference sequence). This chain's CDR3 is CASSLGANTGELFF. Written as DNA, the CDR3 is TGTGCCAGCAGCCTCGGGGCAAACACCGGGGAGCTGTTTTTT.

The chain combines TRBV24-1 with TRBJ2-2, with D unclear. CDR1 and CDR2 (germline): KGHDR, SFDVKD. The CDR3 contains 14 residues. The V and J ends lost 4 bases and 2 bases respectively, with 7 bases between them. The CDR3 region is CATSDPTNTGELFF. The CDR3 nucleotides are TGTGCCACCAGTGACCCTACAAACACCGGGGAGCTGTTTTTT.

This chain uses TRBV18 with TRBJ1-6; a weak D match, TRBD1 (5 bases). This CDR3 has 12 amino acids. V lost 4 bases to trimming and J lost 7 bases, with 5 bases between them. The germline V gene encodes CDR1 KGHSH and CDR2 LQKENI. Written as DNA, the CDR3 is TGTGCCAGCTCACGACAGAATTCACCCCTCCACTTT. Encoded protein: CASSRQNSPLHF. Full variable domain (outside the CDR3, taken from reference TRBV18 and TRBJ1-6): NAGVMQNPRHLVRRRGQEARLRCSPMKGHSHVYWYRQLPEEGLKFMVYLQKENIIDESGMPKERFSAEFPKEGPSILRIQQVVRGDSAAYFCASSRQNSPLHFGNGTRLTVT.

This chain connects TRBV7-2 to TRBJ2-3; D possibly corresponds to TRBD2 (5 bases). From germline, CDR1 is SGHTA and CDR2 FQGNSA. Trimming cost V 2 bases and J 4 bases, with 10 bases left between them. The CDR3 runs 14 residues. Here the CDR3 reads CASSLRPLADTQYF. The DNA of the CDR3 is TGTGCCAGCAGCTTACGGCCACTAGCAGATACGCAGTATTTT.

The chain couples TRBV27 to TRBJ1-4; D is unresolved. Germline V gives CDR1 MNHEY, CDR2 SMNVEV (reference sequence). V lost 6 bases to trimming and J lost 8 bases, with 13 bases between them. This CDR3 spans 13 amino acids. CDR3 nucleotide sequence: TGTGCCAGCAGATCCTGGACGGGGGAAAAACTGTTTTTT. Translating it yields CASRSWTGEKLFF.

This clone was seen repeatedly, ten times or more. The chain employs TRBV4-1 and TRBJ1-1; no firm D call. Trimming shortened V by 0 bases and J by 7 bases, and 15 bases separated the two germline ends. The germline CDR1 and CDR2 sequences are MGHRA and YSYEKL. The CDR3 loop spans 15 amino acids. The CDR3 region is CASSQETAGAYEAFF. The CDR3 region has the DNA TGCGCCAGCAGCCAAGAAACTGCAGGAGCCTATGAAGCTTTCTTT.

J is TRBJ1-1 and V is TRBV12-3 or TRBV12-4; TRBD1 might be the D (6 bases). The CDR3 has 13 amino acids. V lost 1 base, J lost 5 bases, and 8 bases lay in between. In DNA, the CDR3 is TGTGCCAGCAGTTTAGGAGGGGGAACTGAAGCTTTCTTT. The encoded protein is CASSLGGGTEAFF.

This clone was found once. This chain joins TRBV10-3 and TRBJ1-2, with TRBD1 identical over 9 bases. This CDR3 region has 15 residues. V lost 0 bases and J lost 7; bases outside the gene matches: 6. Germline loops: CDR1 ENHRY, CDR2 SYGVKD. The CDR3 DNA reads as TGTGCCATCAGTGAGTCGAAGACAGGGGGAATTGGCTACACCTTC. Its protein is CAISESKTGGIGYTF.

The gene calls are TRBV9 and TRBJ1-2; maybe TRBD1 (5 bases). The CDR3 contains 13 residues. Germline CDR1 SGDLS, CDR2 YYNGEE. V was trimmed by 5 bases and J by 6 bases, leaving 14 bases between them. The CDR3 sequence: CASRGLPGNGYTF. Here the CDR3 DNA reads TGTGCCAGCAGAGGCCTCCCAGGGAATGGCTACACCTTC.

In its sample, this clone was seen a few times. The chain uses TRBV27 and TRBJ2-1; D remains unclear. From germline, CDR1 is MNHEY and CDR2 SMNVEV (reference sequence). This CDR3 comprises 11 residues. The CDR3 DNA sequence: TGTGCGGCGGCAGAGAACAATGAGCAGTTCTTC. It yields the protein CAAAENNEQFF.

J is TRBJ1-2 and V is TRBV19, with D uncertain. Germline CDR1 LNHDA, CDR2 SQIVND (reference sequence). The CDR3 consists of 13 residues. The V end was cut by 2 bases, the J end by 7 bases, with 11 bases between. CDR3 nucleotides: TGTGCCAGTAGTATATCTTGGGATAGTGGCTACACCTTC. Translated, it gives CASSISWDSGYTF.

The chain carries TRBV5-5 and TRBJ1-4; D not resolved. Between the trimmed V and J ends, which lost 4 bases and 0 bases, there was a span of 10 bases. From germline, CDR1 is SGHKS and CDR2 YYEKEE (reference sequence). The CDR3 is 15 amino acids. The CDR3 coding sequence is TGTGCCAGCAGCCCCGCCCCTGCAACTAATGAAAAACTGTTTTTT. It encodes CASSPAPATNEKLFF.

The chain carries TRBV5-1 and TRBJ1-6; no reliable D call. Trimming pared 0 bases from V and 6 bases from J, leaving 13 bases between. Per the germline V gene, CDR1 is SGHRS and CDR2 is YFSETQ. The CDR3 is 16 residues long. The DNA of the CDR3 is TGCGCCAGCAGCTTGGGTACAGCCTATAGTAATTCACCCCTCCACTTT. Translating gives CASSLGTAYSNSPLHF.

The chain combines TRBV2 with TRBJ2-1, with 10 bases aligning to TRBD2. Germline V CDR1 and CDR2: SNHLY, FYNNEI. Unmatched junction bases numbered 6, after V lost 6 bases and J lost 4 bases. This CDR3 has 15 amino acids. The CDR3 reads CASREREGLYNEQFF. The CDR3, as DNA: TGTGCCAGCAGGGAGCGGGAGGGCCTATACAATGAGCAGTTCTTC.

The chain carries TRBV18 and TRBJ1-3, with D possibly TRBD1 on 6 matching bases. Germline-derived CDR1 and CDR2 are KGHSH and LQKENI. The germline V and J ends were trimmed by 1 base and 0 bases, with 10 bases remaining between them. The CDR3 totals 16 residues. The CDR3 sequence is CASSPRGHSSGNTIYF. The CDR3 DNA reads TGTGCCAGCTCACCACGGGGGCATAGCTCTGGAAACACCATATATTTT. Full variable domain (missing parts from reference TRBV18 and TRBJ1-3): NAGVMQNPRHLVRRRGQEARLRCSPMKGHSHVYWYRQLPEEGLKFMVYLQKENIIDESGMPKERFSAEFPKEGPSILRIQQVVRGDSAAYFCASSPRGHSSGNTIYFGEGSWLTVV.

The chain uses TRBV12-5 and TRBJ1-1; no clear D gene. This CDR3 comprises 12 residues. The V and J ends lost 0 bases and 8 bases respectively, with 7 bases between them. The germline V gene encodes CDR1 LGHNT and CDR2 FRNRAP. CDR3 protein: CASGLVVSEAFF. DNA of the CDR3: TGTGCTAGTGGTTTGGTGGTTTCAGAAGCTTTCTTT.

The chain carries TRBV4-2 and TRBJ2-2; D remains ambiguous. This CDR3 comprises 14 residues. The V gene lost 0 bases and the J gene lost 4 bases, with 6 bases spanning the gap. Germline CDR1 and CDR2: LGHNA and YNFKEQ. The CDR3 DNA is TGTGCCAGCAGCCAAGATGCCGGCACCGGGGAGCTGTTTTTT. It specifies CASSQDAGTGELFF.

The J gene is TRBJ1-2, the V gene TRBV5-4; no definite D call. With 4 bases removed from V and 1 base from J, the gap between germline ends came to 14 bases. The CDR3 is made up of 15 amino acids. Germline CDR1 SGHNT, CDR2 YYREEE (reference sequence). The CDR3 reads CASSKNGYSNYGYTF. The CDR3 nucleotides read TGTGCCAGCAGCAAGAATGGATACAGTAACTATGGCTACACCTTC.